This TCR beta chain was recovered during a study of STAT3 mutations in large granular lymphocyte leukemia. The wider study: Immunosuppressive therapy was given to more than half of T-LGLL patients.

Study-level points and caveats: In T-cell large granular lymphocyte leukemia, about half of patients showed multiple immunodominant subclonotypes.

Germline lookup yields CDR1 SGHRS and CDR2 YFSETQ. V shed 3 bases and J shed 8 bases, with 21 bases lying between them. The length of the CDR3 is 16 residues. Worth noting for this clone: The antigen is not known.

Assay: immunoSEQ multiplex PCR; the TCRdb copy retains only in-frame clones and omits some. The sample holds around 29,000 clones, approximately 83% seen once. Material for sequencing was peripheral blood mononuclear cells. This chain joins TRBV5-1 and TRBJ2-1, with D possibly matching TRBD1 (7 bases). This receptor was taken from a man aged 55 to 70 with T-cell large granular lymphocyte leukemia. Some clones in this sample may be carry-over from other donors' samples. The CDR3 spells CASSSEGQTWGYEQFF. The CDR3 DNA is TGCGCCAGCAGCTCGGAGGGACAGACATGGGGGTATGAGCAGTTCTTC.